This T cell receptor beta chain was captured in a study of shared clonotypes between healthy human individuals. Produced via immunoSEQ multiplex PCR; TCRdb's table is partial and in-frame only. Here the sample spans some 2,100,000 clones, around 95% being singletons. This sequence originates from a man aged 18-30 years in good health. Sequenced: naive CD4+ T cells sorted from blood. Subset meaning: CD45RA+ positively selected.

DNA of the CDR3: TGTGCCAGCAGCAAAGTAACAGGGGGCAGAAATAGCAATCAGCCCCAGCATTTT. This encodes CASSKVTGGRNSNQPQHF. This chain links TRBV21-1 with TRBJ1-5; no DNA check was done on the table's D call, TRBD1. TRBV21-1 is a pseudogene segment. This CDR3 has 18 amino acids.